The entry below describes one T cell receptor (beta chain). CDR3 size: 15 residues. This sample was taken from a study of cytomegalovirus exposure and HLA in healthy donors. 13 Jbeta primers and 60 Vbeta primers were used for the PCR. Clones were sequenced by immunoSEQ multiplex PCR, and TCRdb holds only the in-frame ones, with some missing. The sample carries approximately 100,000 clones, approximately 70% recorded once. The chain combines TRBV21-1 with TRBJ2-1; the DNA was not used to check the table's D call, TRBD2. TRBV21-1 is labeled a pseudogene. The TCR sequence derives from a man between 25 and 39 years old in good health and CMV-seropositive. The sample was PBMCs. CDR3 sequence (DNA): TGTGCCAGAGGGACTAGCGGGGGCCGCTACAATGAGCAGTTCTTC. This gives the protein CARGTSGGRYNEQFF.